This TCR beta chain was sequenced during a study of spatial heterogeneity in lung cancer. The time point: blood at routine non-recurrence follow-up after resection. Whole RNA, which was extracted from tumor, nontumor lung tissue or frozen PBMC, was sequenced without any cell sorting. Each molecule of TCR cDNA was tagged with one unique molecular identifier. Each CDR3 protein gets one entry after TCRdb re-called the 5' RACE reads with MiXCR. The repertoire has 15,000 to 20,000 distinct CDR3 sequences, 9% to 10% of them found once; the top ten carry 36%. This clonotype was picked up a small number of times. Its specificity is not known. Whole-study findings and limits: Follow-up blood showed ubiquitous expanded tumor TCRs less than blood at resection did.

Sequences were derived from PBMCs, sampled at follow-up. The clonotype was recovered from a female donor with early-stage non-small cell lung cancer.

CDR3 sequence (DNA): TGTGCCAGCAGTTTATCGACAGGGAACACTGAAGCTTTCTTT. Protein product: CASSLSTGNTEAFF. The chain carries TRBV27 and TRBJ1-1, with a possible D match to TRBD1 (6 bases). The V and J ends lost 0 bases and 1 base respectively, with 6 bases between them. In germline, CDR1 is MNHEY, CDR2 SMNVEV (reference sequence). This CDR3 has 14 amino acids.